Shown below are 23 T cell receptor beta chains from a single sample sequenced in a study of blood T cell repertoires in COVID-19. Measured with immunoSEQ multiplex PCR; TCRdb has only the in-frame clones, and not every one. The sample has some 200,000 clones, about nine tenths seen once. Sequencing input: peripheral blood. These receptors were obtained from a man aged 45-65 years with acute or convalescent COVID-19.

The rearrangement links TRBV6-5 to TRBJ1-5, with D tentatively TRBD1 (5 bases). V dropped 2 bases and J dropped 2 bases, with 10 bases sitting between them. Germline-derived CDR1 and CDR2 are MNHEY and SVGAGI. CDR3 length equals 15 residues. CDR3 DNA: TGTGCCAGCAGTTACGGGGGGACCGGCAATCAGCCCCAGCATTTT. This sequence encodes CASSYGGTGNQPQHF.

This clone was detected a few times. This chain joins TRBV18 and TRBJ2-7; TRBD1 is a possible D gene (6 bases). Germline V gene data show CDR1 as KGHSH and CDR2 as LQKENI. This CDR3 is built from 15 residues. Deletions cut 5 bases from V and 4 bases from J, with 18 bases between. The CDR3 nucleotides are TGTGCCAGCTCAATCCTACAGGGTCTCGGGTACGAGCAGTACTTC. Amino acid sequence: CASSILQGLGYEQYF.

The chain uses TRBV27 and TRBJ1-2; D not resolved. There are 13 residues in the CDR3. Trimming pared 2 bases from V and 8 bases from J, leaving 12 bases between. Per the germline V gene, CDR1 is MNHEY and CDR2 is SMNVEV (reference sequence). The CDR3 nucleotides are TGTGCCAGCAGTTTAGAGGGCCCGGGGGGCTACACCTTC. It encodes CASSLEGPGGYTF.

The J gene is TRBJ2-6, the V gene TRBV19; unclear D gene. Germline V gene lookup returns CDR1 LNHDA and CDR2 SQIVND (reference sequence). Trimming pared 5 bases from V and 1 base from J, leaving 3 bases between. The length of the CDR3 is 13 residues. The CDR3 DNA reads as TGTGCCAGTAGTGCGTCTGGGGCCAACGTCCTGACTTTC. Protein product: CASSASGANVLTF.

This clone appeared once. V is TRBV5-4 and J is TRBJ1-2, with 8 positions matching TRBD1. The CDR3 runs to 12 residues. V dropped 4 bases and J dropped 10; count of bases not matched to a gene: 6. The germline V gene encodes CDR1 SGHNT and CDR2 YYREEE (reference sequence). The CDR3 loop reads CASSRDRMAYTF. The CDR3 nucleotides are TGTGCCAGCAGCCGGGACAGGATGGCCTACACCTTC.

The J gene is TRBJ1-1, the V gene TRBV7-8; 9 nucleotides agree with TRBD1. Germline-derived CDR1 and CDR2 are SGHVS and FQNEAQ. There are 15 residues in the CDR3. After removal of 5 bases from V and 2 bases from J, the junction contained 6 bases not matched to a gene. CDR3 sequence: CASSRGQGVNTEAFF. The CDR3 bases are TGTGCCAGCAGCCGGGGACAGGGTGTAAACACTGAAGCTTTCTTT.

This chain uses TRBV3-1 (or the pseudogene TRBV3-2) with TRBJ2-3; 9 bases agree with TRBD2. The J segment lost 5 bases and the V segment lost 4 bases, leaving 7 bases of the junction unmatched. The germline V gene has CDR1 LGHDT and CDR2 YNNKEL (reference sequence). The CDR3 loop spans 15 amino acids. In DNA form, the CDR3 reads TGTGCCAGCAGCCCCTCGGGGCGGGGGGGAGATACGCAGTATTTT. Translation gives CASSPSGRGGDTQYF.

This clone appeared a single time. The chain links TRBV7-2 to TRBJ1-2; the D is unclear. The CDR3 extends over 13 amino acids. The germline V gene encodes CDR1 SGHTA and CDR2 FQGNSA. Trimming removed 3 bases from V and 8 bases from J, with 13 bases in between. The CDR3 here is CASSFSGLLGYTF. The CDR3 DNA follows: TGTGCCAGCAGCTTCTCAGGACTCCTAGGCTACACCTTC.

The chain links TRBV6-5 to TRBJ1-2; D uncertain. The CDR3 contains 14 residues. Trimming removed 2 bases from V and 6 bases from J, with 13 bases in between. CDR1 MNHEY and CDR2 SVGAGI come from the germline V gene. The CDR3 here is CASSYAGGYDGYTF. Here the CDR3 DNA reads TGTGCCAGCAGTTACGCCGGAGGGTATGATGGCTACACCTTC.

This clone has only one observation. The chain joins TRBV7-9 to TRBJ1-4; tentative D call: TRBD1 (6 bases). This CDR3 has 15 amino acids. Germline values: CDR1 SEHNR, CDR2 FQNEAQ (reference sequence). Between the trimmed V and J ends, which lost 4 bases and 4 bases, there was a span of 13 bases. CDR3 sequence reads: CASSSGQTFNEKLFF. The CDR3 DNA reads TGTGCCAGCAGCTCCGGACAGACTTTTAATGAAAAACTGTTTTTT.

This chain links TRBV6-5 with TRBJ1-2, with 9 bases that match TRBD1. Germline V gives CDR1 MNHEY, CDR2 SVGAGI. Germline trimming cut 7 bases from V and 7 bases from J; bases unmatched to any gene: 10. The CDR3 has 14 amino acids. CDR3 DNA: TGTGCCAGCATTAAGGACAGGGGATTAGGTGGCTACACCTTC. It encodes CASIKDRGLGGYTF.

V usage is TRBV5-6 and J usage is TRBJ1-1; D is ambiguous. The germline V and J ends were trimmed by 0 bases and 1 base, with 7 bases remaining between them. Germline V CDR1 and CDR2: SGHDT, YYEEEE. CDR3 length: 14 residues. CDR3 coding DNA: TGTGCCAGCAGCTTGGGCAGTCGGAACACTGAAGCTTTCTTT. Translated: CASSLGSRNTEAFF.

This clone was recorded a few times. The J gene is TRBJ1-2, the V gene TRBV7-9; 9 bases map to TRBD1. In germline, CDR1 is SEHNR, CDR2 FQNEAQ (reference sequence). V shed 7 bases and J 2 bases; nucleotides not matched to a gene: 8. This CDR3 has 15 amino acids. CDR3 DNA sequence: TGTGCCAGCAACCTTTGGACAGGGGCCAACTATGGCTACACCTTC. This encodes CASNLWTGANYGYTF.

V usage is TRBV7-8 and J usage is TRBJ1-1; the D is unclear. Germline V lookup: CDR1 SGHVS, CDR2 FQNEAQ. With 3 bases removed from V and 8 bases from J, the gap between germline ends came to 13 bases. This CDR3 contains 13 residues. The CDR3 nucleotides are TGTGCCAGCAGCTTGGCTGGTTCGCCCGAAGCTTTCTTT. Protein: CASSLAGSPEAFF.

The gene calls are TRBV12-5 and TRBJ1-1; 9 bases line up with TRBD1. V was clipped by 6 bases and J by 4 bases; unmatched bases: 6. Germline V gene data show CDR1 as LGHNT and CDR2 as FRNRAP. There are 14 residues in the CDR3. CDR3: CASGTGQGATEAFF. The CDR3 DNA is TGTGCTAGTGGCACGGGACAGGGAGCCACTGAAGCTTTCTTT.

The genes are TRBV18 and TRBJ1-2; tentative D call: TRBD1 (6 bases). CDR1 and CDR2 from the germline V gene are KGHSH and LQKENI. Trimming cost V 3 bases and J 8 bases, with 16 bases left between them. The CDR3 spans 14 residues. CDR3: CASSPRLEGDGYTF. Written as DNA, the CDR3 is TGTGCCAGCTCACCCCGGTTAGAGGGGGACGGCTACACCTTC.

The V and J genes are TRBV9 and TRBJ1-6; tentatively, D is TRBD1 (6 bases). From germline, CDR1 is SGDLS and CDR2 YYNGEE. V shed 3 bases and J shed 8 bases, with 9 bases lying between them. This CDR3 has 13 residues. The CDR3 DNA reads TGTGCCAGCAGCGGAGGGGGGGATTCACCCCTCCACTTT. Residues: CASSGGGDSPLHF.

This clone was recorded only once. The chain has TRBV6-5 and TRBJ1-2; D gene unclear. V lost 2 bases and J lost 4, with 14 bases in between. The length of the CDR3 is 15 residues. Germline CDR1 is MNHEY and CDR2 is SVGAGI. DNA for the CDR3: TGTGCCAGCAGTTACGTTCGGTGGTCGGGCTATGGCTACACCTTC. Encoded protein: CASSYVRWSGYGYTF.

This rearrangement joins TRBV6-1 to TRBJ1-2; TRBD1 agrees at 8 bases. The germline gives CDR1 MNHNS, CDR2 SASEGT. J lost 2 bases, V lost 3 bases, and 5 bases had no gene match. This CDR3 region has 15 residues. The CDR3 DNA sequence: TGTGCCAGCAGTGATGAGACAGGGGCGAACTATGGCTACACCTTC. Encoded protein: CASSDETGANYGYTF.

This clone was seen a few times. The rearrangement uses TRBV4-2 and TRBJ1-1; D remains unclear. The CDR3 sequence is 16 residues long. Deletions cut 2 bases from V and 0 bases from J, with 13 bases between. Germline CDR1 is LGHNA and CDR2 is YNFKEQ. The CDR3 protein is CASSQKAAQMNTEAFF. In DNA, the CDR3 is TGTGCCAGCAGCCAAAAGGCGGCACAAATGAACACTGAAGCTTTCTTT.

This clone was found once. This chain connects TRBV19 to TRBJ2-2; tentatively, D is TRBD2 (5 bases). V lost 5 bases and J 2 bases, leaving 12 bases between the germline ends. This CDR3 has 15 residues. CDR1 is LNHDA and CDR2 is SQIVND in the germline V gene (reference sequence). CDR3 in DNA: TGTGCCAGTAGTCGGGGTCAGACAAACACCGGGGAGCTGTTTTTT. Translating gives CASSRGQTNTGELFF.

V usage is TRBV7-3 and J usage is TRBJ2-2; tentatively, D is TRBD1 (6 bases). Trimming left V 2 bases short and J 6 bases short, with 13 bases between. The CDR3 extends over 15 amino acids. The germline V gene encodes CDR1 SGHTA and CDR2 FQGTGA. CDR3 in amino acids: CASSLQGPQSGELFF. The CDR3 DNA reads as TGTGCCAGCAGCTTACAGGGGCCTCAGTCCGGGGAGCTGTTTTTT.

This clone was seen a handful of times. One junction end disagrees with the germline gene, perhaps due to a read error. The V and J genes are TRBV28 and TRBJ1-2; possible D gene TRBD1, 6 bases. The CDR3 has 12 amino acids. CDR1 and CDR2 from the germline V gene are MDHEN and SYDVKM. The CDR3 DNA reads as TGTGCCAGCAGTTCCCCCCCGACAGGCGTTTTCTTC. This translates into CASSSPPTGVFF.